A single sample gave rise to the 15 T cell receptor beta chains below, sequenced in a study of T-cell reconstitution after alpha-beta-depleted transplantation in children. Unique molecular identifiers tagged the TCRbeta library. TCRdb re-called the PCR reads with MiXCR, one entry per CDR3 protein. Of under 850,000 distinct CDR3 sequences listed, less than 15% are singletons. Sequences were derived from PBMCs, sampled before TCRalphabeta/CD19-depleted stem cell transplant. The receptors were sampled from a girl aged 2-10 years with congenital amegakaryocytic thrombocytopenia, due to receive a stem cell transplant.

The rearrangement links TRBV12-3 or TRBV12-4 to TRBJ2-7, with a possible D match to TRBD2 (7 bases). The CDR3 is made up of 13 amino acids. V lost 3 bases to trimming and J lost 7 bases, with 13 bases between them. The CDR3 protein is CASSFGEGEEQYF. The CDR3 nucleotides read TGTGCCAGCAGTTTTGGGGAGGGGGAAGAGCAGTACTTC.

J is TRBJ1-5 and V is TRBV3-1; unclear D gene. V was pared by 8 bases and J by 2 bases, with 7 bases between. The CDR3 is 12 residues long. The germline gives CDR1 LGHDT, CDR2 YNNKEL (reference sequence). CDR3 nucleotides: TGTGCCAGCTGTTTTGGCAATCAGCCCCAGCATTTT. Amino acid sequence: CASCFGNQPQHF.

At least ten counts were recorded for this clonotype. J is TRBJ2-7 and V is TRBV29-1, with TRBD2 as a possible D gene (6 bases). The CDR3 totals 13 residues. Trimming removed 7 bases from V and 0 bases from J, with 13 bases in between. Germline values: CDR1 SQVTM, CDR2 ANQGSEA. This CDR3 reads CSGLAVHSYEQYF. CDR3 DNA sequence: TGCAGCGGATTAGCGGTTCACTCCTACGAGCAGTACTTC.

The V and J genes are TRBV3-1 and TRBJ1-6; D is uncertain. This CDR3 comprises 16 residues. V was pared by 3 bases and J by 3 bases, with 12 bases between. The germline V gene encodes CDR1 LGHDT and CDR2 YNNKEL (reference sequence). The CDR3 sequence is CASSQGDGNYNSPLHF. The CDR3 coding sequence is TGTGCCAGCAGCCAGGGCGACGGCAACTATAATTCACCCCTCCACTTT.

This clonotype has at least ten counts. The chain recombines TRBV29-1 with TRBJ2-7, with 8 nucleotides matching TRBD2. The CDR3 extends over 13 amino acids. The germline V gene encodes CDR1 SQVTM and CDR2 ANQGSEA. Trimming removed 7 bases from V and 7 bases from J; junction bases left unmatched: 12. The CDR3 DNA reads TGCAGCGCAACTAGCGGCCCAATGTGGGAGCAGTACTTC. Amino acids: CSATSGPMWEQYF.

V usage is TRBV11-1 and J usage is TRBJ2-1; 9 bases are shared with TRBD1. The trim removed 6 bases at V and 5 bases at J, leaving 17 bases unmatched. Germline assignment: CDR1 SGHAT and CDR2 FQDESV (reference sequence). The CDR3 is 18 amino acids. CDR3 coding DNA: TGTGCCAGCAGTGTAACCCCTCTCGACAGGGGGGTAAACAATGAGCAGTTCTTC. Translated, it gives CASSVTPLDRGVNNEQFF.

This chain joins TRBV20-1 and TRBJ2-7; maybe TRBD2 (5 bases). V gave up 5 bases and J gave up 3 bases, with 17 bases separating them. The CDR3 covers 14 residues. Germline V gene lookup returns CDR1 DFQATT and CDR2 SNEGSKA (reference sequence). The CDR3 protein is CSARSLRGHYEQYF. For the CDR3, the DNA is TGCAGTGCTCGGAGCCTTCGAGGGCACTACGAGCAGTACTTC.

At least ten counts were recorded for this clonotype. V and J are TRBV20-1 and TRBJ2-5; D remains unclear. V shed 1 base and J shed 7 bases, with 16 bases lying between them. Germline CDR1 is DFQATT and CDR2 is SNEGSKA (reference sequence). CDR3 length: 14 amino acids. CDR3 residues: CSARASGPWGTQYF. In DNA form, the CDR3 reads TGCAGTGCTAGAGCATCTGGACCGTGGGGGACCCAGTACTTC.

This clonotype was counted a few times. The chain combines TRBV4-1 with TRBJ2-4; D is unclear. CDR1 MGHRA and CDR2 YSYEKL come from the germline V gene. The CDR3 consists of 16 residues. The V gene lost 1 base and the J gene lost 5 bases, with 15 bases spanning the gap. CDR3 nucleotides: TGCGCCAGCAGCCAAGGATGGGCGAGCACCGAAAACATTCAGTACTTC. Translation: CASSQGWASTENIQYF.

The sample holds many counts of this clonotype. This chain links TRBV12-3 or TRBV12-4 with TRBJ2-5; D might be TRBD1 (6 bases). The CDR3 totals 14 residues. V dropped 5 bases and J dropped 5 bases, with 15 bases sitting between them. The CDR3 sequence is CASSEGHGLETQYF. The CDR3 bases are TGTGCCAGCAGTGAGGGACATGGGCTGGAGACCCAGTACTTC.

The chain recombines TRBV28 with TRBJ1-2; the D is unclear. CDR1 and CDR2 from the germline V gene are MDHEN and SYDVKM. The CDR3 loop spans 13 amino acids. Trimming cost V 5 bases and J 6 bases, with 13 bases left between them. The CDR3 region has the DNA TGTGCCAGCAGTGGGAGCCCGGGGAATGGCTACACCTTC. It is translated as CASSGSPGNGYTF.

This clonotype was detected ten times or more. The J gene is TRBJ2-3, the V gene TRBV2; D gene unclear. V was pared by 3 bases and J by 2 bases, with 3 bases between. This CDR3 is built from 12 residues. The germline gives CDR1 SNHLY, CDR2 FYNNEI. The CDR3 coding sequence is TGTGCCAGCAGTGACGACACAGATACGCAGTATTTT. Its protein is CASSDDTDTQYF. Full variable domain (missing parts from reference TRBV2 and TRBJ2-3): EPEVTQTPSHQVTQMGQEVILRCVPISNHLYFYWYRQILGQKVEFLVSFYNNEISEKSEIFDDQFSVERPDGSNFTLKIRSTKLEDSAMYFCASSDDTDTQYFGPGTRLTVL.

The chain uses TRBV30 and TRBJ1-2; D remains unclear. The length of the CDR3 is 13 residues. V lost 3 bases, J lost 6 bases, and 14 bases lay in between. Germline lookup yields CDR1 GTSNPN and CDR2 SVGIG (reference sequence). As DNA, the CDR3 is TGTGCCTGGAGGGTAGGGTTCACGGATGGCTACACCTTC. Translation: CAWRVGFTDGYTF.

This clonotype was seen repeatedly, ten times or more. V and J are TRBV5-1 and TRBJ2-3; 15 bases map to TRBD2. CDR3 length: 18 amino acids. The germline V gene has CDR1 SGHRS and CDR2 YFSETQ. The V and J ends lost 3 bases and 2 bases, in that order; junction bases with no gene match: 7. The CDR3 is CASSSGLAGGPSTDTQYF. In DNA, the CDR3 is TGCGCCAGCAGCTCGGGACTAGCGGGAGGCCCTTCCACAGATACGCAGTATTTT.

This clonotype appeared a few times. This chain links TRBV28 with TRBJ2-7; D possibly corresponds to TRBD1 (6 bases). The V gene's germline CDR1 is MDHEN and CDR2 SYDVKM. V lost 7 bases and J lost 6, with 16 bases in between. This CDR3 region has 13 residues. CDR3 sequence reads: CASIRTDSPEQYF. The CDR3, as DNA: TGTGCCAGCATTCGGACGGACAGCCCCGAGCAGTACTTC.